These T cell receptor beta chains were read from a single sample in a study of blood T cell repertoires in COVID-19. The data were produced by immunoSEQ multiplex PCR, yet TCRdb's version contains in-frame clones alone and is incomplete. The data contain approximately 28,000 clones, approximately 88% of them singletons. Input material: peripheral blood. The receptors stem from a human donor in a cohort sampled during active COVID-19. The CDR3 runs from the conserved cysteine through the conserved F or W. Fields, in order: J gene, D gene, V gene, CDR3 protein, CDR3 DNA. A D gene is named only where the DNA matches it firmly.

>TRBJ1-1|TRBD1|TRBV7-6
CASSLTVQGAGRNTEAFF
TGTGCCAGCAGCTTGACCGTACAGGGGGCGGGAAGGAACACTGAAGCTTTCTTT
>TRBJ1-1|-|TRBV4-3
CASSQGGNTEAFF
TGCGCCAGCAGCCAGGGGGGGAACACTGAAGCTTTCTTT
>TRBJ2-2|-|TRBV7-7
CASSPSGLRNTGELFF
TGTGCTAGCAGCCCTTCAGGGTTGAGGAACACCGGGGAGCTGTTTTTT
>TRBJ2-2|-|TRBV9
CASSVAGHQITGELFF
TGTGCCAGCAGCGTAGCTGGACACCAAATCACCGGGGAGCTGTTTTTT
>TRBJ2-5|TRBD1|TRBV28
CASSLSGTGQETQYF
TGTGCCAGCAGTTTATCGGGGACAGGGCAAGAGACCCAGTACTTC
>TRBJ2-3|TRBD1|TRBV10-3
CATPRPGTVFGTQYF
TGTGCCACCCCTCGGCCCGGGACAGTTTTTGGTACGCAGTATTTT
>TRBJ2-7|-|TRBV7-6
CASSPFPRGEKYEQYF
TGTGCCAGCAGCCCTTTCCCCAGGGGCGAAAAGTACGAGCAGTACTTC
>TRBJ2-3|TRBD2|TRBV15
CATSTTGGGATQYF
TGTGCCACCAGCACTACGGGGGGGGGCGCTACGCAGTATTTT
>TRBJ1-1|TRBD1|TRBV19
CASKVTGENTEAFF
TGTGCCAGCAAAGTGACAGGGGAGAACACTGAAGCTTTCTTT
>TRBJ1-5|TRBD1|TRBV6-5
CASSPGQGGQPQHF
TGTGCCAGCAGCCCCGGACAGGGGGGCCAGCCCCAGCATTTT
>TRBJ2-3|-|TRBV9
CASSDPLQLDTQYF
TGTGCCAGCAGCGATCCTCTTCAGTTAGATACGCAGTATTTT
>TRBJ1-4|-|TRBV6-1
CASSEWGRGEKLFF
TGTGCCAGCAGTGAATGGGGGCGCGGAGAAAAACTGTTTTTT
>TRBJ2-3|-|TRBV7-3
CASSLGHSTDTQYF
TGTGCCAGCAGCTTGGGGCATAGCACAGATACGCAGTATTTT
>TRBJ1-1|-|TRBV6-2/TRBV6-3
CASSYPGHLNTEAFF
TGTGCCAGCAGTTACCCCGGACACCTGAACACTGAAGCTTTCTTT
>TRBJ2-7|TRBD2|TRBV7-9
CASSAGRVESYEQYF
TGTGCCAGCAGCGCGGGGAGGGTGGAATCCTACGAGCAGTACTTC
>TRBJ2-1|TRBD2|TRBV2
CASSPGTSGGHRNEQFF
TGTGCCAGCAGCCCGGGGACTAGCGGGGGGCACCGGAATGAGCAGTTCTTC
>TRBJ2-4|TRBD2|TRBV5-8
CASSLAGGAVAKNIQYF
TGTGCCAGCAGCTTGGCCGGGGGGGCGGTAGCCAAAAACATTCAGTACTTC
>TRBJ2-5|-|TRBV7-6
CASSYTPPQQGETQYF
TGTGCCAGCAGCTACACGCCCCCCCAGCAGGGAGAGACCCAGTACTTC
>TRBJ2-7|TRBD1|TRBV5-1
CASSLIQGEGEQYF
TGCGCCAGCAGCTTGATCCAGGGGGAAGGCGAGCAGTACTTC
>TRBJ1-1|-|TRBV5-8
CASSLGEGRTRAEAFF
TGTGCCAGCAGCTTGGGGGAGGGGCGGACGAGAGCTGAAGCTTTCTTT
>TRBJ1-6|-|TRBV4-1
CASSQSGVYNSPLHF
TGCGCCAGCAGCCAAAGCGGGGTATATAATTCACCCCTCCACTTT
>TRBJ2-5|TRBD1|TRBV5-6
CASSLAGQGQETQYF
TGTGCCAGCAGCTTGGCGGGACAGGGGCAAGAGACCCAGTACTTC